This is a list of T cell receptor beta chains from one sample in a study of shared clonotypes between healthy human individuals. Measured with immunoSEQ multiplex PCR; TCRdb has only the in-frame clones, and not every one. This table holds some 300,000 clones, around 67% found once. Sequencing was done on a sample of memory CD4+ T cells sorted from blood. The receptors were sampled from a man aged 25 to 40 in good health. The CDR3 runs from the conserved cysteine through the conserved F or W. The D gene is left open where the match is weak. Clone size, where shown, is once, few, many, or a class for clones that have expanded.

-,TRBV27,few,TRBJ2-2,CASRSGHLAGELFF,TGTGCCAGCAGATCGGGGCACCTCGCCGGGGAGCTGTTTTTT
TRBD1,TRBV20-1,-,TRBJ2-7,CSATDRGLQYF,TGCAGTGCTACTGACAGGGGGCTCCAATACTTC
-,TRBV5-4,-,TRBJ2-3,CASSLYQGMATDTQYF,TGTGCCAGCAGCTTGTATCAGGGGATGGCCACAGATACGCAGTATTTT
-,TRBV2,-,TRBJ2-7,CASSRRASTASGAYEQYF,TGTGCCAGCAGTCGAAGGGCCTCGACAGCGAGCGGAGCCTACGAGCAGTACTTC
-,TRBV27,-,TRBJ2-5,CASSLAAGIQTQYF,TGTGCCAGCAGTTTAGCGGCAGGGATACAGACCCAGTACTTC
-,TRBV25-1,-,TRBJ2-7,CASSTGEGRGEGQYF,TGTGCCAGCAGTACCGGTGAGGGAAGAGGTGAAGGGCAGTACTTC
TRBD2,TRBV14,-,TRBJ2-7,CASSKGTSYEQYF,TGTGCCAGCAGCAAAGGGACTAGCTACGAGCAGTACTTC
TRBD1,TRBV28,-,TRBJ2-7,CASSYYRGYEQYF,TGTGCCAGCAGCTACTACAGGGGCTACGAGCAGTACTTC
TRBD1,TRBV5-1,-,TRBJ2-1,CASSSQPGQGINNEQFF,TGCGCCAGCAGCTCACAACCGGGACAGGGGATAAACAATGAGCAGTTCTTC
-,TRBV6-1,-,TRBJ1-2,CASSEQNYGYTF,TGTGCCAGCAGTGAACAAAACTATGGCTACACCTTC
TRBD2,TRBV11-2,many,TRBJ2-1,CASTYGGGRAISEQFF,TGTGCCAGCACCTATGGGGGCGGGAGGGCCATAAGTGAGCAGTTCTTC
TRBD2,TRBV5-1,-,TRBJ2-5,CASSPGLAGTGEETQYF,TGCGCCAGCAGCCCGGGACTAGCGGGAACTGGAGAAGAGACCCAGTACTTC
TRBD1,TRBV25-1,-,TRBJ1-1,CASSEYPQTGIRTEAFF,TGTGCCAGCAGTGAATATCCCCAGACAGGGATTAGAACTGAAGCTTTCTTT
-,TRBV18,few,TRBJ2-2,CASSPIGPPNTGELFF,TGTGCCAGCTCACCCATTGGCCCCCCGAACACCGGGGAGCTGTTTTTT
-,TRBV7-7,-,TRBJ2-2,CASSLTAGGELFF,TGTGCCAGCAGCTTAACGGCCGGCGGGGAGCTGTTTTTT
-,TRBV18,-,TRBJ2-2,CASSSSSRGTGTGELFF,TGTGCCAGCTCATCTTCCTCTCGGGGAACGGGGACCGGGGAGCTGTTTTTT
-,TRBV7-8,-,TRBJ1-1,CASSSTGWGSPEAFF,TGTGCCAGCAGCTCAACCGGGTGGGGTAGCCCTGAAGCTTTCTTT
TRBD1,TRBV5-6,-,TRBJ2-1,CASSLGIGTGSRNEQFF,TGTGCCAGCAGCTTGGGAATAGGGACAGGGAGTAGGAATGAGCAGTTCTTC
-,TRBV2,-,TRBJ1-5,CASGEDQPQHF,TGTGCCAGTGGGGAGGATCAGCCCCAGCATTTT
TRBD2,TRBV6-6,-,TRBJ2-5,CASRVLAGPGETQYF,TGTGCCAGCAGGGTACTAGCGGGACCGGGAGAGACCCAGTACTTC
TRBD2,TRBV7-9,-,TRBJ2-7,CASRGTSGLNSEQYF,TGTGCCAGCAGGGGGACTAGCGGCCTGAACTCCGAGCAGTACTTC
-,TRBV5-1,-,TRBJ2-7,CASKVSPLTETYEQYF,TGCGCCAGCAAAGTCTCCCCCCTGACAGAGACATACGAGCAGTACTTC
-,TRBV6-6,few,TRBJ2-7,CASSLGETREQYF,TGTGCCAGCAGTTTAGGGGAAACTCGCGAGCAGTACTTC
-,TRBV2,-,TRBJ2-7,CASSDQGSSYEQYF,TGTGCCAGCAGTGACCAGGGTAGCTCCTACGAGCAGTACTTC
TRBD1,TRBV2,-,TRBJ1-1,CASSWTGRNTEAFF,TGTGCCAGCTCCTGGACAGGGCGGAACACTGAAGCTTTCTTT
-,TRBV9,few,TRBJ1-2,CASSVGGKGLYGYTF,TGTGCCAGCAGCGTAGGAGGGAAAGGGCTTTATGGCTACACCTTC
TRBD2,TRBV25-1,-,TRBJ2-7,CASSEWGGSGEQYF,TGTGCCAGCAGTGAATGGGGCGGGAGCGGCGAGCAGTACTTC
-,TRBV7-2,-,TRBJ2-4,CASSSSGGRPLSKNIQYF,TGTGCCAGCAGCTCCAGCGGAGGCAGGCCTCTATCTAAAAACATTCAGTACTTC
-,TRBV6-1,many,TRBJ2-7,CASSESWGSKPYEQYF,TGTGCCAGCAGTGAAAGTTGGGGGAGCAAGCCCTACGAGCAGTACTTC
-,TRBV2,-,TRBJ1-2,CASSDEGFGYTF,TGTGCCAGCAGTGACGAGGGGTTTGGCTACACCTTC
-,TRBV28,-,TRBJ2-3,CASTLARDTQYF,TGTGCCAGTACCCTTGCGAGGGATACGCAGTATTTT
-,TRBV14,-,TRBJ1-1,CASSQDYGTINTEAFF,TGTGCCAGCAGCCAAGATTACGGGACAATAAACACTGAAGCTTTCTTT
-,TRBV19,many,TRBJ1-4,CASSITHRATNEKLFF,TGTGCCAGTAGTATTACGCACAGGGCAACTAATGAAAAACTGTTTTTT
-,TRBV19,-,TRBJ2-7,CASSHYEYEQYF,TGTGCCAGTAGCCACTATGAATACGAGCAGTACTTC
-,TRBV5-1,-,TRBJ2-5,CASSLVPGEETQYF,TGCGCCAGCAGCTTGGTTCCAGGGGAAGAGACCCAGTACTTC
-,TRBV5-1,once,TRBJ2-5,CASRPEGASETQYF,TGCGCCAGCAGACCGGAGGGGGCATCAGAGACCCAGTACTTC
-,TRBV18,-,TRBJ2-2,CASSPQSGELFF,TGTGCCAGCTCACCCCAATCCGGGGAGCTGTTTTTT
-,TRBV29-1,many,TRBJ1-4,CSVDSIEGEKLFF,TGCAGCGTTGATTCCATCGAGGGTGAAAAACTGTTTTTT
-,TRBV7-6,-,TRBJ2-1,CASSLGSRSEQFF,TGTGCCAGCAGCTTAGGTTCCCGCTCTGAGCAGTTCTTC
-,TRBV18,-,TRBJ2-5,CASSPQETQYF,TGTGCCAGCTCACCTCAAGAGACCCAGTACTTC
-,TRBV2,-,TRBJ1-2,CASSESRVNYGYTF,TGTGCCAGCAGTGAATCGCGGGTAAACTATGGCTACACCTTC
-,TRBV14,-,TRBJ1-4,CASSQEQGHYEKLFF,TGTGCCAGCAGCCAAGAACAGGGACATTATGAAAAACTGTTTTTT
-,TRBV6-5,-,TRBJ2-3,CASSYSWTDTDTQYF,TGTGCCAGCAGTTACTCCTGGACAGACACAGATACGCAGTATTTT
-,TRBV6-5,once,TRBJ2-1,CASKGDRAYNEQFF,TGTGCCAGCAAAGGGGACCGAGCCTACAATGAGCAGTTCTTC
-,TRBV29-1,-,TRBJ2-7,CSVDAGSEQYF,TGCAGCGTTGACGCTGGCTCCGAGCAGTACTTC
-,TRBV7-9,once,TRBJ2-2,CASSETSTGELFF,TGTGCCAGCAGCGAAACTAGTACCGGGGAGCTGTTTTTT
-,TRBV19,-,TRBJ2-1,CASSIGSGSYNEQFF,TGTGCCAGTAGTATAGGGTCCGGGTCCTACAATGAGCAGTTCTTC
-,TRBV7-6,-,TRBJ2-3,CASSLGVGGTQYF,TGTGCCAGCAGCTTAGGAGTGGGCGGGACGCAGTATTTT
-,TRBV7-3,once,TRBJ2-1,CASSSPGLKANEQFF,TGTGCCAGCAGCTCACCGGGACTCAAGGCCAATGAGCAGTTCTTC
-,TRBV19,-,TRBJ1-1,CASSIGDWTAFF,TGTGCCAGTAGTATAGGGGACTGGACGGCTTTCTTT
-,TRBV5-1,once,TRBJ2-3,CASRTDPTDTQYF,TGCGCCAGCAGGACGGACCCCACAGATACGCAGTATTTT
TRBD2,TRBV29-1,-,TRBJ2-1,CSVKLAGGPGEQFF,TGCAGCGTCAAACTAGCGGGAGGGCCCGGTGAGCAGTTCTTC
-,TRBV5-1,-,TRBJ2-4,CASSLAGINIQYF,TGCGCCAGCAGCTTGGCAGGGATAAACATTCAGTACTTC
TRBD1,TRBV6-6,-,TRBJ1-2,CASSYSEQGNGYTF,TGTGCCAGCAGTTACTCTGAACAGGGGAATGGCTACACCTTC
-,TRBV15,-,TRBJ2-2,CATRETGSGKSWTGELFF,TGTGCCACCAGGGAAACCGGTTCGGGTAAATCTTGGACCGGGGAGCTGTTTTTT